This note documents a single T cell receptor beta chain sequence. What it binds is unknown. This sample is part of a study of cytomegalovirus exposure and HLA in healthy donors. About the study: The approximately 120 validation repertoires were produced on the same platform as the 650 to 800 repertoires of the first cohort. This was reported in a later analysis. Study conclusions and caveats: In the roughly 120 validation repertoires, 85% to 95% of cluster scores exceeded 0, per a later analysis.

V shed 6 bases and J 2 bases; nucleotides not matched to a gene: 6. CDR1 and CDR2 from the germline V gene are SGHNT and YENEEA. CDR3 size: 15 residues. The repertoire was sequenced with immunoSEQ multiplex PCR; TCRdb's copy has only in-frame clones and lacks some. Of around 120,000 clones in the sample, about 87% are singletons; the top ten hold around 2%. The sequence was collected from a man between 18 and 29 years old in good health and CMV-seronegative. This chain uses TRBV11-3 with TRBJ2-1; 8 positions agree with TRBD2. The sequencing sample was made of PBMCs. The CDR3 loop is CASRRAGVTYNEQFF. CDR3 in DNA: TGTGCCAGCAGGCGAGCGGGAGTGACCTACAATGAGCAGTTCTTC.